This TCR beta chain was found in a study of response to subunit inactivated influenza vaccine. TCRdb called the RT-PCR reads again in MiXCR, with one record for every CDR3 protein. Here the sample spans 530,000 or so distinct CDR3 sequences, approximately 14% being singletons. Notes on this clonotype: Its antigen is as yet unknown.

V shed 3 bases, J shed 6 bases, and the junction held 6 bases outside the gene matches. Germline CDR1 reads MNHEY; CDR2 reads SVGEGT. The CDR3 extends over 15 amino acids. Study outcomes and limitations: Authors suggested few new T cells are recruited by each seasonal influenza vaccination.

The sample in question was PBMCs from blood, obtained about 12 days after vaccination. J is TRBJ1-5 and V is TRBV6-2 or TRBV6-3; 9 bases line up with TRBD1. The TCR sequence derives from a man in his fifties who received an inactivated influenza vaccine. The CDR3 sequence is CASSYRDRARQPQHF. CDR3 bases: TGTGCCAGCAGTTATAGGGACAGGGCCCGTCAGCCCCAGCATTTT.